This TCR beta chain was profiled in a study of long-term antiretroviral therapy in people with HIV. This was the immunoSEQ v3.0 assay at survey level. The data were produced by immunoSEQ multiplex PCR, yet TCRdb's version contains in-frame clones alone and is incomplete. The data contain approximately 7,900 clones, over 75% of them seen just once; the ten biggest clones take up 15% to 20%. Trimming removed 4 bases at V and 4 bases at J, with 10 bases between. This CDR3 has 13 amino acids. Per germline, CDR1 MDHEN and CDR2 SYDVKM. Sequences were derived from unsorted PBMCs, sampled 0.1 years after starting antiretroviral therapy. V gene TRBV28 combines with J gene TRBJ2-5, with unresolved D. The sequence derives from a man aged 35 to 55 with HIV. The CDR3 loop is CASSSVVRETQYF. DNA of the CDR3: TGTGCCAGCAGTTCGGTGGTTCGAGAGACCCAGTACTTC.